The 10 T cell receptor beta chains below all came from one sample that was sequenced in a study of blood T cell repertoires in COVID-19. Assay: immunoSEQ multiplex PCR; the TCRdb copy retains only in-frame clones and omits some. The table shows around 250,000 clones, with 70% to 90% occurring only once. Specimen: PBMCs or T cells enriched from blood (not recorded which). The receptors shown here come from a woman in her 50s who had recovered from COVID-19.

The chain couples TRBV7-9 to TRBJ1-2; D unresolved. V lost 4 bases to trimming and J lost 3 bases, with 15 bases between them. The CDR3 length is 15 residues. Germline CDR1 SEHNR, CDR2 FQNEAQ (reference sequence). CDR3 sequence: CASSSLVREYYGYTF. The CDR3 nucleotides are TGTGCCAGCAGCTCCCTTGTGAGGGAATACTATGGCTACACCTTC. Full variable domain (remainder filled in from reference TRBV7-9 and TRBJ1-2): DTGVSQNPRHKITKRGQNVTFRCDPISEHNRLYWYRQTLGQGPEFLTYFQNEAQLEKSRLLSDRFSAERPKGSFSTLEIQRTEQGDSAMYLCASSSLVREYYGYTFGSGTRLTVV.

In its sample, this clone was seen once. The CDR3 spells CASSPLGQHNSPLHF. CDR3 DNA: TGTGCCAGTAGCCCTTTGGGACAGCATAATTCACCCCTCCACTTT. J is TRBJ1-6 and V is TRBV19; TRBD1 matches 7 bases. Trimming removed 6 bases from V and 5 bases from J; junction bases left unmatched: 7. There are 15 residues in the CDR3. CDR1 LNHDA and CDR2 SQIVND come from the germline V gene (reference sequence). The full variable domain, rest sourced from reference TRBV19 and TRBJ1-6, is DGGITQSPKYLFRKEGQNVTLSCEQNLNHDAMYWYRQDPGQGLRLIYYSQIVNDFQKGDIAEGYSVSREKKESFPLTVTSAQKNPTAFYLCASSPLGQHNSPLHFGNGTRLTVT.

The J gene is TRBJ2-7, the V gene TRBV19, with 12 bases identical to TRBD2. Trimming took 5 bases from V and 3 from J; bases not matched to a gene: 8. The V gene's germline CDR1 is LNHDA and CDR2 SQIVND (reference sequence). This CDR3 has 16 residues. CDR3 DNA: TGTGCCAGTAGTTCTAGGACTAGCGGGGCCCTCTACGAGCAGTACTTC. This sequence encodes CASSSRTSGALYEQYF.

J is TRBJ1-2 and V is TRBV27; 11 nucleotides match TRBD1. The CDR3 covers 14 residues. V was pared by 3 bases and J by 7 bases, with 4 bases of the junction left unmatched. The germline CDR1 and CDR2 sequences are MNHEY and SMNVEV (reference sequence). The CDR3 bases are TGTGCCAGCAGTTTCGGACAGGGGGCAAGTGGCTACACCTTC. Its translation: CASSFGQGASGYTF.

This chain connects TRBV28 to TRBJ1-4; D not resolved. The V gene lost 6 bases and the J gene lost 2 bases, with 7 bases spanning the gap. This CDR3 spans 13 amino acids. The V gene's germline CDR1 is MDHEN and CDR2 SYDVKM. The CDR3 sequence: CASRSGTNEKLFF. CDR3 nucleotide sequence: TGTGCCAGCAGATCGGGGACTAATGAAAAACTGTTTTTT.

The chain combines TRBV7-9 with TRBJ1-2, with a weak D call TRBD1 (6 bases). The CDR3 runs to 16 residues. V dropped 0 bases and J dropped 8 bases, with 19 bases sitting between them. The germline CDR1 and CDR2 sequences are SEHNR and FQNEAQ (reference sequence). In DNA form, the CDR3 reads TGTGCCAGCAGCTTAGCGAGACAGGTTCGCCCGGGGGGCTACACCTTC. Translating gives CASSLARQVRPGGYTF.

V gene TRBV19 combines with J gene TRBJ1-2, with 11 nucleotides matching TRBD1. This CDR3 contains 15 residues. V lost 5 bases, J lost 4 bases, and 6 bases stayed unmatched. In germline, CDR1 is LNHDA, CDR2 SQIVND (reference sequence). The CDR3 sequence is CASSAGQGAFYGYTF. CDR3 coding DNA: TGTGCCAGTAGTGCCGGACAGGGGGCTTTCTATGGCTACACCTTC.

CDR3 sequence (DNA): TGTGCCAGCAGTGTACAGGGGGCGGATGAAAAACTGTTTTTT. This codes for CASSVQGADEKLFF. This chain links TRBV28 with TRBJ1-4; 9 bases agree with TRBD1. Per germline, CDR1 MDHEN and CDR2 SYDVKM. The CDR3 loop spans 14 amino acids. After removal of 5 bases from V and 6 bases from J, the junction contained 4 bases not matched to a gene.

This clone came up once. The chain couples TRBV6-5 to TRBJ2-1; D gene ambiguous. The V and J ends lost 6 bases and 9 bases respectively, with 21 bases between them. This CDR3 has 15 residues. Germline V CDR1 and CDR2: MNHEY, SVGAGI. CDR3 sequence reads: CASSPISSSLSEQFF. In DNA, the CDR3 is TGTGCCAGCAGCCCCATAAGTAGCAGTTTGAGTGAGCAGTTCTTC.

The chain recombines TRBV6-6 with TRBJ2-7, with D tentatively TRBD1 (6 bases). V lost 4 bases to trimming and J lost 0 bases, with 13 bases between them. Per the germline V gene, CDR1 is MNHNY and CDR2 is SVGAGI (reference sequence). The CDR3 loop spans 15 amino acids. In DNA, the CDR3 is TGTGCCAGCAGTTCGCACATGACAGGCTCCTACGAGCAGTACTTC. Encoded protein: CASSSHMTGSYEQYF.